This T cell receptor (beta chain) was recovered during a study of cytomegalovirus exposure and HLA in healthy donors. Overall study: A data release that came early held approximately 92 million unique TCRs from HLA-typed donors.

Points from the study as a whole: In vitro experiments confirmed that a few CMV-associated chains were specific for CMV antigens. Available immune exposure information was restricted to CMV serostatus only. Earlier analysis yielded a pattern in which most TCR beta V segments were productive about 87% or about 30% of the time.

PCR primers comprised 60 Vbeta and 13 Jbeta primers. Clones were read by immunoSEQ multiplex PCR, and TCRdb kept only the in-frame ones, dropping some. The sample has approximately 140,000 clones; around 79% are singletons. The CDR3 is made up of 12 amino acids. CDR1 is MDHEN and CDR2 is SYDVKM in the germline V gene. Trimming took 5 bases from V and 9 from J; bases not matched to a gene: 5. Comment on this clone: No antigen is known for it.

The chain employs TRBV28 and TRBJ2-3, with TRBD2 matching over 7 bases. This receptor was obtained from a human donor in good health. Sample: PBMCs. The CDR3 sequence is CASSGAGETQYF. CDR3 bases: TGTGCCAGCAGTGGGGCGGGGGAAACGCAGTATTTT.